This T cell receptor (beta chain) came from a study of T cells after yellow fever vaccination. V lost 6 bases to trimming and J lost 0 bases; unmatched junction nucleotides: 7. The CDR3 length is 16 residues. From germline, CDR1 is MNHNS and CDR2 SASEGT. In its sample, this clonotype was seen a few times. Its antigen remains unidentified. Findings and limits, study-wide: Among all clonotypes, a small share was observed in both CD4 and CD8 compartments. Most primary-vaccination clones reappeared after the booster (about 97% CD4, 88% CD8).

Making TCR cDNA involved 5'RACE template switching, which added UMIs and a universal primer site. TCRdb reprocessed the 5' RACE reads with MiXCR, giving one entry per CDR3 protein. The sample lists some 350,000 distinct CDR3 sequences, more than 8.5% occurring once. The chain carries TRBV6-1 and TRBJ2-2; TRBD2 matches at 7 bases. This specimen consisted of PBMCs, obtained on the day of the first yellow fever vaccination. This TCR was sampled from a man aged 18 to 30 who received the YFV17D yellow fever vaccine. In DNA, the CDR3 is TGTGCCAGCAGCCGAAACCTAGCGGCGAACACCGGGGAGCTGTTTTTT. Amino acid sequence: CASSRNLAANTGELFF.